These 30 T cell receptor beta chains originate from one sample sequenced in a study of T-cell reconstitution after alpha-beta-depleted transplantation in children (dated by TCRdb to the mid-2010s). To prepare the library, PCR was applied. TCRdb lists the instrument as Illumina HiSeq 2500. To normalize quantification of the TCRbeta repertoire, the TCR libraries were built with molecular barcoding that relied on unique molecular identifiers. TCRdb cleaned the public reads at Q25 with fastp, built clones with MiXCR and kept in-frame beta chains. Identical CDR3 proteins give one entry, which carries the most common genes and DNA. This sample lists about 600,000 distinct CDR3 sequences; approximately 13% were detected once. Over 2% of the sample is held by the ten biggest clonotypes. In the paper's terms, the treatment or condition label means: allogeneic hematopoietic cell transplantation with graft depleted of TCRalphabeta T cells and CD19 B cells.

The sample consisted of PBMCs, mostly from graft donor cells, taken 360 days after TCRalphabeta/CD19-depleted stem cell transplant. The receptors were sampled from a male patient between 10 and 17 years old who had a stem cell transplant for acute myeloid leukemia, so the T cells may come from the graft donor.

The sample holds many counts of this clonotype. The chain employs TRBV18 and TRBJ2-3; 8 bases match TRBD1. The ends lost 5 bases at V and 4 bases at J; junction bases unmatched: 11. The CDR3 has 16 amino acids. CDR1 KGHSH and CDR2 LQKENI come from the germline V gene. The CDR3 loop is CASSSRGLFKADTQYF. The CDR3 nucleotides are TGTGCCAGCTCATCCAGGGGGCTTTTTAAAGCAGATACGCAGTATTTT.

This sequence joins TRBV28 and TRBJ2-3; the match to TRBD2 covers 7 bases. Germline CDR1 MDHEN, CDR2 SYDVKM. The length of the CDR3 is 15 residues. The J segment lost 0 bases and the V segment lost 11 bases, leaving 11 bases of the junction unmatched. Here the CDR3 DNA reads TGTGCCTCCCCTAGTGCGGGAGATAGCACAGATACGCAGTATTTT. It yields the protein CASPSAGDSTDTQYF. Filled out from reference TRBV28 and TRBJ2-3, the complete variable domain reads DVKVTQSSRYLVKRTGEKVFLECVQDMDHENMFWYRQDPGLGLRLIYFSYDVKMKEKGDIPEGYSVSREKKERFSLILESASTNQTSMYLCASPSAGDSTDTQYFGPGTRLTVL.

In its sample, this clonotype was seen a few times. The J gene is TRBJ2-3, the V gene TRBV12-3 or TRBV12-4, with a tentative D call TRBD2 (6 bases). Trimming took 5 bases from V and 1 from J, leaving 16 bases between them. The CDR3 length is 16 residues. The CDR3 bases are TGTGCCAGCAGTCCGAGAGCGGGTGGGGGCACAGATACGCAGTATTTT. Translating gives CASSPRAGGGTDTQYF.

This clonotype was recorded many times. The CDR3 protein is CSVPGAYEQYF. The CDR3 DNA follows: TGCAGCGTCCCAGGGGCCTACGAGCAGTACTTC. The rearrangement uses TRBV29-1 and TRBJ2-7; D is perhaps TRBD1 (6 bases). Trimming removed 6 bases at V and 2 bases at J, with 8 bases between. The CDR3 is made up of 11 amino acids. Germline CDR1 is SQVTM and CDR2 is ANQGSEA.

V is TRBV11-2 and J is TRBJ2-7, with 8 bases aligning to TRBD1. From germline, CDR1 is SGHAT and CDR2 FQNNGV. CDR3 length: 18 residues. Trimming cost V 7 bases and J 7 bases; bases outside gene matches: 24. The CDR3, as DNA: TGTGCCAGCACCGGGGGTTTACCTGGAGATCGGAGACAGGGGGAGCAGTACTTC. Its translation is CASTGGLPGDRRQGEQYF.

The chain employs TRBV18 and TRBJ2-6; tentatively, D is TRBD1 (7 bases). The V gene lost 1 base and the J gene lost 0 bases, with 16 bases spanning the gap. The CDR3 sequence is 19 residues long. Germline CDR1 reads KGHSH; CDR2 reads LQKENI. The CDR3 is CASSPLEGRDSSGANVLTF. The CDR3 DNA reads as TGTGCCAGCTCACCACTCGAAGGGCGGGACAGCTCTGGGGCCAACGTCCTGACTTTC.

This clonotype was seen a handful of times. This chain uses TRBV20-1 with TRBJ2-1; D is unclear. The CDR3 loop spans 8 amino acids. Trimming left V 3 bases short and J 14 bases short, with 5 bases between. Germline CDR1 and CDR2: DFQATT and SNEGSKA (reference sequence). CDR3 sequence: CSASREFF. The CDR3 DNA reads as TGCAGTGCTAGTCGAGAGTTCTTC.

The CDR3 region has the DNA TGTGCCAGCAGCCCGCGCAGGACAGGGTCAGGAGAGACCCAGTACTTC. Translating it yields CASSPRRTGSGETQYF. This chain connects TRBV11-2 to TRBJ2-5; the match to TRBD1 covers 8 bases. Germline V lookup: CDR1 SGHAT, CDR2 FQNNGV. V was pared by 5 bases and J by 4 bases, with 12 bases of the junction left unmatched. CDR3 length: 16 amino acids.

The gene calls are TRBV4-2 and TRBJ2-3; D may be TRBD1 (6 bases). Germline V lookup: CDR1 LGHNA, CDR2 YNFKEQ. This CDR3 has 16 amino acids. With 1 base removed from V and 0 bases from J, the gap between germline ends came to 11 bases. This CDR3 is CASSQADGQSTDTQYF. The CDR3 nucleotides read TGTGCCAGCAGCCAAGCGGACGGACAGAGCACAGATACGCAGTATTTT.

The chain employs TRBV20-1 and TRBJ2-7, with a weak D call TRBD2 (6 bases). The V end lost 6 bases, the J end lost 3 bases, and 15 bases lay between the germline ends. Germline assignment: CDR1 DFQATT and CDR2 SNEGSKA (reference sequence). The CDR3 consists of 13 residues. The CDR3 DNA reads TGCAGTGCGACAAAGCAGGAGGGCTACGAGCAGTACTTC. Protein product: CSATKQEGYEQYF.

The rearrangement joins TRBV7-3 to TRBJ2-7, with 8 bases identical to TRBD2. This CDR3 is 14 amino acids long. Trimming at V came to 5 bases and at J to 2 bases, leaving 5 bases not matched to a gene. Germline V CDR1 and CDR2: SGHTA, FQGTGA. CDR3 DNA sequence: TGTGCCAGCAGCCCCCGGGGGGGTACCTACGAGCAGTACTTC. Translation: CASSPRGGTYEQYF. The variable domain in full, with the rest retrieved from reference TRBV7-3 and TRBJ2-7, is GAGVSQTPSNKVTEKGKYVELRCDPISGHTALYWYRQSLGQGPEFLIYFQGTGAADDSGLPNDRFFAVRPEGSVSTLKIQRTERGDSAVYLCASSPRGGTYEQYFGPGTRLTVT.

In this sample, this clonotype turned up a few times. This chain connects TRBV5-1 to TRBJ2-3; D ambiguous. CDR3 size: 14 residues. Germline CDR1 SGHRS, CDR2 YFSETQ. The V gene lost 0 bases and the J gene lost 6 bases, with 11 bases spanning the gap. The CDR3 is CASSLGSVGDTQYF. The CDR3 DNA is TGCGCCAGCAGCTTGGGGTCGGTCGGCGATACGCAGTATTTT.

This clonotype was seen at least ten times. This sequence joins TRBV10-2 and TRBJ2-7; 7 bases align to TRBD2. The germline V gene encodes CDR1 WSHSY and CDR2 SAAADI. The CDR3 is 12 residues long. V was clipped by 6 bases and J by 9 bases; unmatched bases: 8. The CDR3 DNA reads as TGCGCCAGCAGGGCGGGAGCCAGCCGGCAGTACTTC. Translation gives CASRAGASRQYF.

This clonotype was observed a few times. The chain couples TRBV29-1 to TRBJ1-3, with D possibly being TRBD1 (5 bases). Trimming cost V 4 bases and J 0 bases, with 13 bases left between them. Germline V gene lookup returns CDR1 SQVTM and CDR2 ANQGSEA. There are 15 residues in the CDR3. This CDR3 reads CSVGGTESSGNTIYF. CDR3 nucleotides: TGCAGCGTTGGCGGGACTGAGAGCTCTGGAAACACCATATATTTT.

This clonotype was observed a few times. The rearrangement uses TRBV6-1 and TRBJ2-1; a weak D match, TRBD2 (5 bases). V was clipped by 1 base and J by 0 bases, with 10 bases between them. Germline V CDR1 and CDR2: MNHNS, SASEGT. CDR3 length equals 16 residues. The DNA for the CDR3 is TGTGCCAGCAGTGAAGACTTGGGGAGCTCCTACAATGAGCAGTTCTTC. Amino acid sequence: CASSEDLGSSYNEQFF.

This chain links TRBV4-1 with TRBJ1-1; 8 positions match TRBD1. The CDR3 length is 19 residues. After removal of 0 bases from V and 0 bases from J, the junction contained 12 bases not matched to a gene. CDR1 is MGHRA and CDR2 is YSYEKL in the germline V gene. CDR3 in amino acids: CASSQERDRFWVMNTEAFF. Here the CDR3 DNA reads TGCGCCAGCAGCCAAGAACGGGACAGGTTTTGGGTAATGAACACTGAAGCTTTCTTT.

The CDR3 loop reads CASSWVDQPQHF. CDR3 in DNA: TGTGCCAGCAGCTGGGTGGATCAGCCCCAGCATTTT. The V and J genes are TRBV11-1 and TRBJ1-5; D remains unclear. This CDR3 has 12 residues. Germline lookup yields CDR1 SGHAT and CDR2 FQDESV (reference sequence). The V end lost 4 bases, the J end lost 5 bases, and 6 bases lay between the germline ends.

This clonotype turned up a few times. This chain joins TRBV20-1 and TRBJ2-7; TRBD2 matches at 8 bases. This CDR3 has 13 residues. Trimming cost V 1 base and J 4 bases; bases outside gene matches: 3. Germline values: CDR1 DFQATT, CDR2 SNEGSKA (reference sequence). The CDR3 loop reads CSARVTGGYEQYF. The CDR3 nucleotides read TGCAGTGCTAGAGTTACGGGAGGGTACGAGCAGTACTTC.

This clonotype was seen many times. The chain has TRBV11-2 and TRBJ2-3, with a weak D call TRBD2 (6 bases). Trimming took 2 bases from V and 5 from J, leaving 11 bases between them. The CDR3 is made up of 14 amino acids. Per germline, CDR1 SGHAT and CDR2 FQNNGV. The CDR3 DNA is TGTGCCAGCAGCTTAAATCGGGGGATAGATACGCAGTATTTT. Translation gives CASSLNRGIDTQYF.

The CDR3 loop is CASSPREGRETQYF. The CDR3 DNA is TGTGCCAGCTCACCACGAGAAGGGAGGGAGACCCAGTACTTC. The J gene is TRBJ2-5, the V gene TRBV18; maybe TRBD2 (6 bases). Trimming removed 1 base from V and 5 bases from J, with 11 bases in between. This CDR3 is built from 14 residues. The germline gives CDR1 KGHSH, CDR2 LQKENI.

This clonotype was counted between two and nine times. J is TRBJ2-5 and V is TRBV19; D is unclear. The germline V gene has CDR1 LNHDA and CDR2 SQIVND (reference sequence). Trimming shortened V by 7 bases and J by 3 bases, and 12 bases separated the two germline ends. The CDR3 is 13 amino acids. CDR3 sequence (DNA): TGTGCCAGTAACCTGAAATGGGAAGAGACCCAGTACTTC. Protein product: CASNLKWEETQYF.

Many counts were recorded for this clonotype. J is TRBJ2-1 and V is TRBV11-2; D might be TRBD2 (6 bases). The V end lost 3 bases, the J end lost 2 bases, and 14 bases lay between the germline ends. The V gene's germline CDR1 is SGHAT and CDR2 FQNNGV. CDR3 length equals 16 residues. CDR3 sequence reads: CASSFPGLFTYNEQFF. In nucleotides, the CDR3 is TGTGCCAGCAGCTTCCCGGGACTTTTCACCTACAATGAGCAGTTCTTC. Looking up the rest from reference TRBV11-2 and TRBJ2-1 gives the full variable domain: EAGVAQSPRYKIIEKRQSVAFWCNPISGHATLYWYQQILGQGPKLLIQFQNNGVVDDSQLPKDRFSAERLKGVDSTLKIQPAKLEDSAVYLCASSFPGLFTYNEQFFGPGTRLTVL.

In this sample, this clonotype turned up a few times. The chain's CDR3 is CAWSFRPYNEQFF. The DNA for the CDR3 is TGTGCCTGGTCTTTCAGGCCCTACAATGAGCAGTTCTTC. The chain couples TRBV30 to TRBJ2-1; D is uncertain. Trimming pared 5 bases from V and 2 bases from J, leaving 10 bases between. CDR3 length: 13 amino acids. The germline CDR1 and CDR2 sequences are GTSNPN and SVGIG (reference sequence). The whole variable domain, remainder taken from reference TRBV30 and TRBJ2-1, is SQTIHQWPATLVQPVGSPLSLECTVEGTSNPNLYWYRQAAGRGLQLLFYSVGIGQISSEVPQNLSASRPQDRQFILSSKKLLLSDSGFYLCAWSFRPYNEQFFGPGTRLTVL.

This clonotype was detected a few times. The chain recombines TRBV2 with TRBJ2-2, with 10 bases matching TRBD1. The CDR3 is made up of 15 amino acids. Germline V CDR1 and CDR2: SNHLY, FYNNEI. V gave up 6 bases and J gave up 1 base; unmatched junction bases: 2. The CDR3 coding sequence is TGTGCCAGCAGAGGGGACAGGGGGAACACCGGGGAGCTGTTTTTT. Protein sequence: CASRGDRGNTGELFF.

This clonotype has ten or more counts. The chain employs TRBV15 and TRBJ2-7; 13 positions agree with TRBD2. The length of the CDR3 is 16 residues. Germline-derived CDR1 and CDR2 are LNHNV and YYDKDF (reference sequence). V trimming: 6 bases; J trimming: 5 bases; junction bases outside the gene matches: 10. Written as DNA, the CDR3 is TGTGCCACCAGGAGGGGGACTAGCGGGATGTGGGACGAGCAGTACTTC. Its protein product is CATRRGTSGMWDEQYF.

CDR3: CASSYSRTVSYEQYF. The CDR3 region has the DNA TGTGCCAGCAGTTACTCGCGGACAGTCTCCTACGAGCAGTACTTC. The chain joins TRBV6-2 or TRBV6-3 to TRBJ2-7; weak D call: TRBD1 (6 bases). Trimming took off 0 bases at V and 0 bases at J, with 9 bases between the two ends. The V gene's germline CDR1 is MNHEY and CDR2 SVGEGT. The CDR3 covers 15 residues.

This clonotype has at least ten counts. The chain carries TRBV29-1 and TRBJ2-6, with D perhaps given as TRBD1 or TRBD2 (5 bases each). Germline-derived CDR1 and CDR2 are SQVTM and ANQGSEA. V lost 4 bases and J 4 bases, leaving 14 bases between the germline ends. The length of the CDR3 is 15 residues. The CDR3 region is CSVVGGRNGANVLTF. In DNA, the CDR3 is TGCAGCGTTGTTGGGGGTAGGAACGGGGCCAACGTCCTGACTTTC. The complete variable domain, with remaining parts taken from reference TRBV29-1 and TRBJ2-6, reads SAVISQKPSRDICQRGTSLTIQCQVDSQVTMMFWYRQQPGQSLTLIATANQGSEATYESGFVIDKFPISRPNLTFSTLTVSNMSPEDSSIYLCSVVGGRNGANVLTFGAGSRLTVL.

The CDR3 protein is CASSWDRGINTEAFF. The CDR3 coding sequence is TGTGCCAGCAGCTGGGACAGGGGAATCAACACTGAAGCTTTCTTT. This chain links TRBV7-2 with TRBJ1-1; 10 bases fit TRBD1. The V and J ends lost 4 bases and 2 bases, in that order; junction bases with no gene match: 4. The CDR3 runs 15 residues. Per the germline V gene, CDR1 is SGHTA and CDR2 is FQGNSA.

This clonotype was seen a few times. CDR3 region: CLIPGLAGGSAYNEQFF. The CDR3 nucleotides are TGCCTTATCCCGGGACTAGCGGGAGGCAGCGCCTACAATGAGCAGTTCTTC. The chain combines TRBV20-1 with TRBJ2-1; 15 nucleotides match TRBD2. The CDR3 runs to 17 residues. Germline assignment: CDR1 DFQATT and CDR2 SNEGSKA (reference sequence).

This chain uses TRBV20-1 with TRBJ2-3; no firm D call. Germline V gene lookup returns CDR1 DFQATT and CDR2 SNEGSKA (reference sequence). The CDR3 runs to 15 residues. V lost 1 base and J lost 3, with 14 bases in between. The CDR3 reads CSARGFHIGTDTQYF. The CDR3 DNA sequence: TGCAGTGCTAGAGGGTTCCACATCGGGACAGATACGCAGTATTTT.